Each of the 2 T cell receptor beta chains below was sequenced from the same sample in a study of T cells after posttransplantation cyclophosphamide. Repertoires were generated with immunoSEQ multiplex PCR, while TCRdb's copy carries only in-frame clones and drops some. The sample holds about 50,000 clones, roughly 94% seen once. The sequenced sample was PBMCs. All receptors come from a woman aged 25 to 39 in good health and a related stem cell transplant donor.

The chain recombines TRBV19 with TRBJ2-1, with 9 positions matching TRBD1. CDR3 length: 14 amino acids. Germline CDR1 LNHDA, CDR2 SQIVND (reference sequence). J was trimmed by 3 bases and V by 7 bases; bases with no gene match: 4. For the CDR3, the DNA is TGTGCCAGTACCAACAGGGGGCTCTACAATGAGCAGTTCTTC. Translated, it gives CASTNRGLYNEQFF.

This chain uses TRBV6-6 with TRBJ1-4, with 8 bases matching TRBD1. V was pared by 5 bases and J by 8 bases, with 4 bases of the junction left unmatched. In germline, CDR1 is MNHNY, CDR2 SVGAGI (reference sequence). The CDR3 loop spans 13 amino acids. The CDR3 is CASSKQGGEKLFF. CDR3 nucleotides: TGTGCCAGCAGTAAACAGGGGGGAGAAAAACTGTTTTTT.